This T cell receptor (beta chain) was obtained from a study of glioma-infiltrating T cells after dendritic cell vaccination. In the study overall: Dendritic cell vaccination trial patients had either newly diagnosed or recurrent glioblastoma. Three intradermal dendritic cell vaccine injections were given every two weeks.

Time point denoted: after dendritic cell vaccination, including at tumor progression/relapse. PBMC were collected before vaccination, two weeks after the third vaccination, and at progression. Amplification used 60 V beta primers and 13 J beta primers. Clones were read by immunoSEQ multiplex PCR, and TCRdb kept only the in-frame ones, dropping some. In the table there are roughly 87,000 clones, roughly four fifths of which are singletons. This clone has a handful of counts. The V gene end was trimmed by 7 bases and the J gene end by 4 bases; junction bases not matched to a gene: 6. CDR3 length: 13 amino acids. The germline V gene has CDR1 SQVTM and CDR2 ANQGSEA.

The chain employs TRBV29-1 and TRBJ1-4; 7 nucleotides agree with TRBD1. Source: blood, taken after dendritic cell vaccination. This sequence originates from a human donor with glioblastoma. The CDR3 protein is CSARTGGNEKLFF. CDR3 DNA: TGCAGCGCCCGGACAGGTGGTAATGAAAAACTGTTTTTT. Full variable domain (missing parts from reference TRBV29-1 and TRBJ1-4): SAVISQKPSRDICQRGTSLTIQCQVDSQVTMMFWYRQQPGQSLTLIATANQGSEATYESGFVIDKFPISRPNLTFSTLTVSNMSPEDSSIYLCSARTGGNEKLFFGSGTQLSVL.